Listed below are T cell receptor beta chains from one sample, sequenced in a study of cytomegalovirus exposure and HLA in healthy donors. Method: immunoSEQ multiplex PCR; TCRdb's copy keeps in-frame clones and lacks some. Here the sample spans 160,000 or so clones, roughly 80% being singletons. The sequenced sample was PBMCs. Receptors were obtained from a man younger than 45 in good health and CMV-seropositive. Both conserved end residues are part of each CDR3. The D gene is left open where the match is weak. Rows may omit the clone size; those that give it use once, few, many or a size class.

CDR3	DNA	size	V	J	D
CASSQQGIGGETQYF	TGTGCCAGCAGCCAGCAGGGGATCGGGGGGGAGACCCAGTACTTC	once	TRBV7-2	TRBJ2-5	.
CASSFQTGLAGGPGRYEQYF	TGTGCCAGCAGCTTCCAGACGGGACTAGCGGGGGGGCCGGGTAGATACGAGCAGTACTTC	few	TRBV7-8	TRBJ2-7	TRBD2
CASSSGTGYSGANVLTF	TGTGCCAGCAGTTCCGGGACAGGATACTCTGGGGCCAACGTCCTGACTTTC	.	TRBV27	TRBJ2-6	TRBD1
CASSAQGSATQYF	TGTGCCAGCAGCGCCCAGGGCTCGGCGACCCAGTACTTC	.	TRBV5-4	TRBJ2-5	.
CASSQGQGYSYEQYF	TGTGCCAGCAGCCAAGGACAGGGGTACTCCTACGAGCAGTACTTC	.	TRBV14	TRBJ2-7	TRBD1
CASSKTGDNQPQHF	TGTGCCAGCAGCAAAACAGGGGACAATCAGCCCCAGCATTTT	.	TRBV7-9	TRBJ1-5	TRBD1
CASNWGQGATTGELFF	TGTGCCAGCAACTGGGGGCAGGGGGCGACCACCGGGGAGCTGTTTTTT	.	TRBV5-4	TRBJ2-2	TRBD1
CASWTAFNTGELFF	TGCGCCAGCTGGACAGCCTTTAACACCGGGGAGCTGTTTTTT	.	TRBV10-1	TRBJ2-2	.
CAWRPGQPLQETQYF	TGTGCCTGGAGACCGGGACAGCCGCTCCAAGAGACCCAGTACTTC	.	TRBV30	TRBJ2-5	TRBD1
CASSVEASPLHF	TGTGCCAGCAGCGTAGAAGCTTCACCCCTCCACTTT	once	TRBV9	TRBJ1-6	.
CASSAASRSTDTQYF	TGTGCCAGTTCAGCGGCTAGCAGGAGCACAGATACGCAGTATTTT	.	TRBV18	TRBJ2-3	.
CASSPAGENTEAFF	TGTGCCAGCAGCCCGGCGGGGGAGAACACTGAAGCTTTCTTT	.	TRBV13	TRBJ1-1	.
CAWRVTASYEQYF	TGTGCCTGGAGGGTGACAGCTTCCTACGAGCAGTACTTC	.	TRBV30	TRBJ2-7	.
CAGSYFGLAGETQYF	TGTGCCGGGTCGTACTTTGGGCTAGCTGGAGAGACCCAGTACTTC	.	TRBV7-9	TRBJ2-5	.
CASSLLGQGEGDTQYF	TGTGCCAGCAGCTTGCTGGGACAGGGGGAAGGGGATACGCAGTATTTT	few	TRBV5-6	TRBJ2-3	TRBD1
CASSLEGTGVTGNTIYF	TGCGCCAGCAGCTTGGAAGGGACAGGGGTGACTGGAAACACCATATATTTT	once	TRBV5-1	TRBJ1-3	TRBD1
CASSPTGDGYTF	TGTGCCAGCAGCCCAACAGGGGATGGCTACACCTTC	.	TRBV6-1	TRBJ1-2	TRBD1